This record looks at one TCR beta chain sequence and its context. One end of the junction does not line up with germline, which may come from a read error. In the original workflow: Estimates of nucleated cell counts were drawn from the amplification of reference gene primers. Profiled with immunoSEQ multiplex PCR; TCRdb holds only in-frame clones, not every one. For V, J and clone size, that table is used; D and trimming come from the DNA. The table includes some 150,000 clones, 70% to 85% detected once. The data derive from a study of blood T cell repertoires in COVID-19. On the study more broadly: Some COVID-19 samples were acute and others convalescent; all came from the United States, Italy and Spain. In each case, the material was cDNA or gDNA derived from T cells, B-cell-depleted T cells, or PBMCs.

CDR1 ENHRY and CDR2 SYGVKD come from the germline V gene. This CDR3 region has 15 residues. The chain is built from TRBV10-3 and TRBJ2-7; tentatively, D is TRBD2 (5 bases). This TCR came from a woman aged 60-75 years with acute or convalescent COVID-19. Sequencing was done on a sample of peripheral blood. The CDR3 region has the DNA TGTGCCATCAGTGAGTCCGTGGGGAGAGGGTACGGGCAGTACTTC. Translated: CAISESVGRGYGQYF.